One and the same sample provided the 2 T cell receptor beta chains below, sequenced in a study of blood T cells in healthy people across ages. A second PCR of roughly 7 to 11 cycles used a sample-barcoded 5' primer and a J-beta primer mix. From the 5' RACE reads, TCRdb called clonotypes with MiXCR, one entry per CDR3 protein. The sample contains approximately 1,000,000 distinct CDR3 sequences, less than 50% of which appear only once. The source material was blood. Receptors were obtained from an older woman in good health.

This clonotype has just a few counts. This chain joins TRBV5-1 and TRBJ1-2, with D hard to call. The V gene lost 0 bases and the J gene lost 2 bases, with 8 bases spanning the gap. Germline CDR1 reads SGHRS; CDR2 reads YFSETQ. The CDR3 extends over 14 amino acids. CDR3 sequence reads: CASSLDAANYGYTF. CDR3 sequence (DNA): TGCGCCAGCAGCTTGGATGCAGCGAACTATGGCTACACCTTC.

This clonotype is a singleton in its sample. The chain carries TRBV11-2 and TRBJ1-2; maybe TRBD1 (5 bases). V dropped 0 bases and J dropped 8 bases, with 25 bases sitting between them. The CDR3 covers 18 residues. Looked up from germline, CDR1 is SGHAT and CDR2 is FQNNGV. The CDR3 DNA reads as TGTGCCAGCAGCTTAGATGGAAGGGTGAGAGGGGTGATCGGCGGCTACACCTTC. Translation gives CASSLDGRVRGVIGGYTF.